The clone carrying this TCR beta chain is medium-sized (0.01 to 0.1%) by share. The data belong to a study of prognosis after radiotherapy for stage I lung cancer. Two-round multiplex PCR, the amplification method, yielded TCR beta CDR3 from genomic DNA. Primers specific to each TRBV and TRBJ gene drove first-round PCR. TCRdb redid the calling of the multiplex PCR reads with MiXCR, one entry per CDR3 protein. In the table there are 11,000 to 15,000 distinct CDR3 sequences, roughly 27% of which are singletons. The CDR3 loop spans 18 amino acids. The germline gives CDR1 MGHRA, CDR2 YSYEKL. V shed 1 base and J shed 0 bases, with 15 bases lying between them.

The sequence came from a donor aged 50 or older with non-small cell lung cancer. The chain links TRBV4-1 to TRBJ1-4; D may be TRBD1 (5 bases). Sequences were derived from PBMCs, sampled before or after stereotactic body radiation therapy (not recorded which). The CDR3 region is CASSQVGRVPATNEKLFF. The CDR3 region has the DNA TGCGCCAGCAGCCAAGTTGGCAGGGTTCCTGCAACTAATGAAAAACTGTTTTTT.